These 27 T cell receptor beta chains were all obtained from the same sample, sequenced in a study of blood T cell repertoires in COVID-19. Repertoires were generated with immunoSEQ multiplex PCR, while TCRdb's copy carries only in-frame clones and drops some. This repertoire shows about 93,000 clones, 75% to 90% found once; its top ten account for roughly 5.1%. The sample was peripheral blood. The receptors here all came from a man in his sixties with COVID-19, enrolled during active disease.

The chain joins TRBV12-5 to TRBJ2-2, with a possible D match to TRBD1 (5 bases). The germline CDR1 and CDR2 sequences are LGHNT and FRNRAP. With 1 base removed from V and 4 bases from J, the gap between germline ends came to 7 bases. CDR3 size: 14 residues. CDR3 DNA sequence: TGTGCTAGTGGTTTGGACAGGTTCACCGGGGAGCTGTTTTTT. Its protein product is CASGLDRFTGELFF.

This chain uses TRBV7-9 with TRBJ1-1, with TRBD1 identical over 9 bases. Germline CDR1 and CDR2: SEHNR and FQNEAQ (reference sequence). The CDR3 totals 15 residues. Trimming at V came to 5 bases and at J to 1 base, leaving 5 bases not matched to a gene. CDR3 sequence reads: CASSVQQGANTEAFF. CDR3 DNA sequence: TGTGCCAGCAGCGTCCAACAGGGGGCGAACACTGAAGCTTTCTTT.

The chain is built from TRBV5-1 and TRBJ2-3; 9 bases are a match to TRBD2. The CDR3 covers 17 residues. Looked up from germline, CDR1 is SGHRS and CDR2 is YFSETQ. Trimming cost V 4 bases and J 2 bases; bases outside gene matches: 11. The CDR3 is CASSLGTLAGNTDTQYF. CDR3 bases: TGCGCCAGCAGCCTAGGAACTCTAGCGGGAAACACAGATACGCAGTATTTT.

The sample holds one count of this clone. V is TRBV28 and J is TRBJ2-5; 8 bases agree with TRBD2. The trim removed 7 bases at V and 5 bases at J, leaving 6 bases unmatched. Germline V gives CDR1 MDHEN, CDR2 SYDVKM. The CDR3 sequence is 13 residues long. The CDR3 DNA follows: TGTGCCAGCATAGCGGGGAGGATGGAGACCCAGTACTTC. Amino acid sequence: CASIAGRMETQYF. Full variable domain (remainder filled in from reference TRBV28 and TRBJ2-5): DVKVTQSSRYLVKRTGEKVFLECVQDMDHENMFWYRQDPGLGLRLIYFSYDVKMKEKGDIPEGYSVSREKKERFSLILESASTNQTSMYLCASIAGRMETQYFGPGTRLLVL.

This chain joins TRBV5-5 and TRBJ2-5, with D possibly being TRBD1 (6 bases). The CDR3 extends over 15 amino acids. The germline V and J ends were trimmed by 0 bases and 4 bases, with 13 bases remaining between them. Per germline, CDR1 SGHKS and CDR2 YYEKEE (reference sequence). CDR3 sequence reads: CASSLAFDRTETQYF. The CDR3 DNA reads TGTGCCAGCAGCTTGGCATTCGACAGGACAGAGACCCAGTACTTC. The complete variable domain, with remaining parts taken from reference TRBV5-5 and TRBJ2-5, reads DAGVTQSPTHLIKTRGQQVTLRCSPISGHKSVSWYQQVLGQGPQFIFQYYEKEERGRGNFPDRFSARQFPNYSSELNVNALLLGDSALYLCASSLAFDRTETQYFGPGTRLLVL.

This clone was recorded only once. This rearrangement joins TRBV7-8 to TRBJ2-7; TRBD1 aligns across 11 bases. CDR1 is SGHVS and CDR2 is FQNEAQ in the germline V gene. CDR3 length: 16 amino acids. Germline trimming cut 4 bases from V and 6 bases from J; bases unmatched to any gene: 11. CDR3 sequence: CASSSWTGGASAEQYF. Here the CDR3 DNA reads TGTGCCAGCAGCTCCTGGACAGGGGGCGCGAGTGCCGAGCAGTACTTC.

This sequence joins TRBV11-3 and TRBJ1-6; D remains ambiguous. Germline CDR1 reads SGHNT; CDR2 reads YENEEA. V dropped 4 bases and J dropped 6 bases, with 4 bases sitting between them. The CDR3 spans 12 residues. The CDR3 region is CASSSRNSPLHF. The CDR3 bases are TGTGCCAGCAGCTCGCGTAATTCACCCCTCCACTTT.

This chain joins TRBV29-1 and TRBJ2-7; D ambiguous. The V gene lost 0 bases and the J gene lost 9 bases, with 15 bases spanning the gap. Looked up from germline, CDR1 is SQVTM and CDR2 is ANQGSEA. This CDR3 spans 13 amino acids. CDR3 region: CSVEEGRQHGQYF. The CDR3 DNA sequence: TGCAGCGTTGAAGAAGGCAGACAACATGGGCAGTACTTC.

For the CDR3, the DNA is TGTGCCAGCAGCCGGGAAAACACCATATATTTT. Amino acid sequence: CASSRENTIYF. The chain employs TRBV12-3 or TRBV12-4 and TRBJ1-3; D remains ambiguous. The CDR3 contains 11 residues. The germline V and J ends were trimmed by 6 bases and 6 bases, with 6 bases remaining between them.

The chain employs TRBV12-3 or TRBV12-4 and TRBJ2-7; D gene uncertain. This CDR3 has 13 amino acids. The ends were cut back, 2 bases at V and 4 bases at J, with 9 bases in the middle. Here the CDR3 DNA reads TGTGCCAGCAGTTTATACCCTAGGTACGAGCAGTACTTC. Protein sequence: CASSLYPRYEQYF.

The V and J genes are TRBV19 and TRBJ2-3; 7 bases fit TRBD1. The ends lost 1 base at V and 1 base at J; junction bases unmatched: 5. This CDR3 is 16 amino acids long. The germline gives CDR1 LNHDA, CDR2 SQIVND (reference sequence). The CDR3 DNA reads TGTGCCAGTAGTATAGGGGGGCAGGGGGGCACAGATACGCAGTATTTT. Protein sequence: CASSIGGQGGTDTQYF.

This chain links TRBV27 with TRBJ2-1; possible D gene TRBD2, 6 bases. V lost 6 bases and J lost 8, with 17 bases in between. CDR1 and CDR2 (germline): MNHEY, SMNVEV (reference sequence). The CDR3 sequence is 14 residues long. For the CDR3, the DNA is TGTGCCAGCAGGTCCGGGACTGGGGTCGATGAGCAGTTCTTC. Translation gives CASRSGTGVDEQFF.

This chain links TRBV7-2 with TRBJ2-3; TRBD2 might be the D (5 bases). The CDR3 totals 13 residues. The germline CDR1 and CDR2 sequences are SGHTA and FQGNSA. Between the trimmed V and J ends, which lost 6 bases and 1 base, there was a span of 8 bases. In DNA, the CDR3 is TGTGCCAGCAGAGGACTTCGCACAGATACGCAGTATTTT. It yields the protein CASRGLRTDTQYF.

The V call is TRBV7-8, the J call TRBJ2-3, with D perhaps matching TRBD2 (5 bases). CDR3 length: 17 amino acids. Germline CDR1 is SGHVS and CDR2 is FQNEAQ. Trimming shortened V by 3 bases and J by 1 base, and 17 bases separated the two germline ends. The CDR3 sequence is CASSLRALGWGTDTQYF. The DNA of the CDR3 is TGTGCCAGCAGCTTGAGGGCGCTGGGGTGGGGCACAGATACGCAGTATTTT.

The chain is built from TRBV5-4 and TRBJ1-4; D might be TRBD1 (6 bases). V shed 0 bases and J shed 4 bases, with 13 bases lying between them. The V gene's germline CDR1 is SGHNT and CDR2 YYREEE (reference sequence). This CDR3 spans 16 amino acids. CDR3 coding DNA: TGTGCCAGCAGCTTGGGGACAGTCCTCGGTAATGAAAAACTGTTTTTT. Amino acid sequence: CASSLGTVLGNEKLFF.

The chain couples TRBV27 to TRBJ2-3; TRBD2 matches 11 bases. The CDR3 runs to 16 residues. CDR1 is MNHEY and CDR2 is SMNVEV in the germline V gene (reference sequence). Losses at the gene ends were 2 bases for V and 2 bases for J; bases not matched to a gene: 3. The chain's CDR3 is CASSLRLAGTTDTQYF. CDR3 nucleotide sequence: TGTGCCAGCAGTTTACGACTAGCGGGGACCACAGATACGCAGTATTTT.

CDR3 residues: CASSLKGAGLAGGTYEQYF. CDR3 DNA: TGTGCCAGCAGCTTAAAGGGGGCGGGACTAGCGGGAGGGACCTACGAGCAGTACTTC. V and J are TRBV7-9 and TRBJ2-7, with 16 bases fitting TRBD2. The CDR3 consists of 19 residues. The trim removed 2 bases at V and 2 bases at J, leaving 9 bases unmatched. Per the germline V gene, CDR1 is SEHNR and CDR2 is FQNEAQ (reference sequence).

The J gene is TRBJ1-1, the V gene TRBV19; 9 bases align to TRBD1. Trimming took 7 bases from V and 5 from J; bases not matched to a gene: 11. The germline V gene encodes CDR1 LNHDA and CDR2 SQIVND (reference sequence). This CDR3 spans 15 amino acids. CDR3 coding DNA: TGTGCCAGTACGCAGGAGGACAGGGGTGGAACTGAAGCTTTCTTT. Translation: CASTQEDRGGTEAFF.

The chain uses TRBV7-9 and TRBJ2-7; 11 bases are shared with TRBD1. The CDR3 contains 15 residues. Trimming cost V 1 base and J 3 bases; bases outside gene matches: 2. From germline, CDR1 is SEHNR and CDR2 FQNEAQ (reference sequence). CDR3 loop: CASSLEGQGGYEQYF. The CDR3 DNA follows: TGTGCCAGCAGCTTAGAGGGACAGGGGGGCTACGAGCAGTACTTC.

The CDR3 is CASTPGGGTEAFF. The CDR3 DNA sequence: TGTGCCAGCACACCGGGGGGAGGTACTGAAGCTTTCTTT. This chain uses TRBV6-5 with TRBJ1-1, with D perhaps matching TRBD1 (5 bases). CDR3 length: 13 amino acids. Germline V lookup: CDR1 MNHEY, CDR2 SVGAGI. V lost 7 bases to trimming and J lost 5 bases, with 14 bases between them.

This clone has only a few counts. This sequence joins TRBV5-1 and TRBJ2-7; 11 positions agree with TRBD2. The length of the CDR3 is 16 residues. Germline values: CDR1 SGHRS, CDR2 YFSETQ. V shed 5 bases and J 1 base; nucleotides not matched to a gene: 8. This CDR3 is CASSPGGLAGSYEQYF. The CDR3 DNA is TGCGCCAGCAGTCCTGGCGGACTAGCGGGTTCCTACGAGCAGTACTTC.

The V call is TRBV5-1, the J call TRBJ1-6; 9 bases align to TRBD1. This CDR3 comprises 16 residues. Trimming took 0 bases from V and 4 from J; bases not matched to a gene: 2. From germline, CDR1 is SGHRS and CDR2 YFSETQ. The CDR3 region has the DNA TGCGCCAGCAGCTTGGGGGACAGGGCATATAATTCACCCCTCCACTTT. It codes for CASSLGDRAYNSPLHF.

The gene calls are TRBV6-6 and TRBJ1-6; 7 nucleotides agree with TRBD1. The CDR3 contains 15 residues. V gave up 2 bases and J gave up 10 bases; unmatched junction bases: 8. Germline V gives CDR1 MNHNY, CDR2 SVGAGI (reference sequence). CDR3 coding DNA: TGTGCCAGCAGTTACGGGGGACAGTGGGGGTCACCCCTCCACTTT. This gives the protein CASSYGGQWGSPLHF.

The CDR3 nucleotides are TGTGCCAGCTCACCACCTTCGAAAGCGAACACTGAAGCTTTCTTT. This gives the protein CASSPPSKANTEAFF. The chain recombines TRBV18 with TRBJ1-1; D unresolved. Per germline, CDR1 KGHSH and CDR2 LQKENI. The germline V and J ends were trimmed by 0 bases and 1 base, with 9 bases remaining between them. The CDR3 contains 15 residues.

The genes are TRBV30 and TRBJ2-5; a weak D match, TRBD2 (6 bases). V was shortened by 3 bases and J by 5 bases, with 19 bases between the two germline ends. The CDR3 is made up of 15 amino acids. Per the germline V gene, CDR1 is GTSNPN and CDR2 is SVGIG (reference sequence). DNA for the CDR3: TGTGCCTGGAGCCCTAACTTCGGGAGCGGGGAGACCCAGTACTTC. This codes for CAWSPNFGSGETQYF.

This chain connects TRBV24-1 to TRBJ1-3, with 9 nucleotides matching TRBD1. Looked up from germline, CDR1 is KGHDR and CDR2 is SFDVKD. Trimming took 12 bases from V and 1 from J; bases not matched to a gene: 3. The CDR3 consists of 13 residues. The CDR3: CAVGQGSGNTIYF. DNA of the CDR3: TGTGCCGTCGGACAGGGGTCTGGAAACACCATATATTTT.

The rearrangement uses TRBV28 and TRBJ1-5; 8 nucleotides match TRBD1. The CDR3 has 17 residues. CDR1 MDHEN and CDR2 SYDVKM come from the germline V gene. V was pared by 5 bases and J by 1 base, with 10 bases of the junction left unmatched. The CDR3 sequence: CASSPHQDRGSNQPQHF. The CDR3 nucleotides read TGTGCCAGCAGTCCTCACCAAGACAGGGGAAGCAATCAGCCCCAGCATTTT. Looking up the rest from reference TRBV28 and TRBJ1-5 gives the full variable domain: DVKVTQSSRYLVKRTGEKVFLECVQDMDHENMFWYRQDPGLGLRLIYFSYDVKMKEKGDIPEGYSVSREKKERFSLILESASTNQTSMYLCASSPHQDRGSNQPQHFGDGTRLSIL.